This TCR beta chain was identified in a study of T cell repertoires in cytomegalovirus infection. Study at large: Through public TCR beta signatures, both CMV infection and matching HLA type were indicated. Overall study results and limits: Based on cumulative public TCR beta family frequency, carriers of CMV plus the relevant HLA were identified.

Looked up from germline, CDR1 is LNHDA and CDR2 is SQIVND (reference sequence). This CDR3 spans 13 amino acids. With V trimmed by 6 bases and J by 6 bases, 7 bases remained unmatched. On this clonotype: No antigen is known for it.

TCRdb independently ran MiXCR on the reads; one entry per CDR3 protein. The sample lists around 260,000 distinct CDR3 sequences; approximately 10% were seen once. Material: PBMCs. This chain connects TRBV19 to TRBJ1-1, with 7 bases identical to TRBD1. The TCR sequence derives from a human donor in good health (CMV status not recorded). Some clones in this sample may be carry-over from other donors' samples. In DNA, the CDR3 is TGTGCCAGTAGCAAGACAGGGTGGGCTGAAGCTTTCTTT. It translates to CASSKTGWAEAFF.